A selection of T cell receptor beta chains follows, all from one sample in a study of control samples from healthy donors and cancer patients. This table comes from immunoSEQ multiplex PCR, and its TCRdb copy is limited to in-frame clones, with some not included. The sample consists of about 120,000 clones, about 88% of them appearing once. The specimen sequenced was blood. These receptors were taken from a woman aged 70 to 79 in good health. The CDR3 runs from the conserved cysteine through the conserved F or W. D genes are given only for firm matches. Expanded clones are given a class, and other clones once, few, many or no size at all.

.,TRBD2,TRBV4-2,17,TRBJ2-3,TGTGCCAGCAGCCAAGATGGGCCTAGCGGGAGCACAGATACGCAGTATTTT,CASSQDGPSGSTDTQYF
.,TRBD1,TRBV11-2,16,TRBJ2-5,TGTGCCAGCAGCTTAGTCACCGGGACAGCACAAGAGACCCAGTACTTC,CASSLVTGTAQETQYF
few,.,TRBV3-1/TRBV3-2,14,TRBJ2-5,TGTGCCAGCAGCCAAAGCTACGGTTCTGAGACCCAGTACTTC,CASSQSYGSETQYF
.,.,TRBV25-1,12,TRBJ2-7,TGTGCCAGCAGTTACAGGAGGTACGAGCAGTACTTC,CASSYRRYEQYF
.,.,TRBV29-1,13,TRBJ1-1,TGCAGCGGCAGACTCCGGGGGGACACTGAAGCTTTCTTT,CSGRLRGDTEAFF
.,.,TRBV23-1,17,TRBJ2-3,TGCGCCAGCAGTCAGACGCCGGGCCAAAGCTTTGCAGATACGCAGTATTTT,CASSQTPGQSFADTQYF
.,.,TRBV5-1,13,TRBJ2-5,TGCGCCAGCAGCTTGAGGTCTGGAGAGACCCAGTACTTC,CASSLRSGETQYF
.,TRBD1,TRBV19,19,TRBJ1-3,TGTGCCAGTAGTATGATAGGCGGGACAGGGGTGAATGCCGGAAACACCATATATTTT,CASSMIGGTGVNAGNTIYF
.,.,TRBV5-6,14,TRBJ1-5,TGTGCCAGCAGCTTATGGGGATTCAATCAGCCCCAGCATTTT,CASSLWGFNQPQHF
once,.,TRBV6-1,12,TRBJ2-7,TGTGCCAGCAGTGAAGTGTTGGTCGGACCCTACTTC,CASSEVLVGPYF
.,.,TRBV29-1,12,TRBJ2-1,TGCAGCGTTGGTCCGGGTAGGGATGAGCAGTTCTTC,CSVGPGRDEQFF
.,.,TRBV6-5,11,TRBJ2-7,TGTGCCAGCAGTTACGGGGACGAGCAGTACTTC,CASSYGDEQYF
.,.,TRBV5-3,16,TRBJ1-1,TGTGCCAGAAGCTTGGCCGGCGGGGGCGCAGGGACTGAAGCTTTCTTT,CARSLAGGGAGTEAFF
once,.,TRBV5-1,15,TRBJ1-4,TGCGCCAGCAGCTTGGGGCCCGGAGATAATGAAAAACTGTTTTTT,CASSLGPGDNEKLFF
.,.,TRBV5-1,14,TRBJ2-3,TGCGCCAGCAGCTTGGGGGAAGGGGGTTATACGCAGTATTTT,CASSLGEGGYTQYF
.,.,TRBV7-2,14,TRBJ1-1,TGTGCCAGCAGCTTAGGGATAGGGGCCACTGAAGCTTTCTTT,CASSLGIGATEAFF
.,.,TRBV9,13,TRBJ1-4,TGTGCCAGCAGCGTAGTGGGTAATGAAAAACTGTTTTTT,CASSVVGNEKLFF
.,TRBD1,TRBV15,17,TRBJ1-4,TGTGCCACCAGCAGAGGGGACAGGGTCATGTCTAATGAAAAACTGTTTTTT,CATSRGDRVMSNEKLFF
.,.,TRBV7-9,16,TRBJ1-1,TGTGCCAGCAGCTTAGGGGGTGGACGCGGGAACACTGAAGCTTTCTTT,CASSLGGGRGNTEAFF
.,.,TRBV27,14,TRBJ2-5,TGTGCCAGCAGTTTTGGTCCCGCCGGGGAGACCCAGTACTTC,CASSFGPAGETQYF
.,.,TRBV11-2,16,TRBJ2-5,TGTGCCAGCAGCTTTAGGGAAGGGTTGAGAGCGGAGACCCAGTACTTC,CASSFREGLRAETQYF
.,.,TRBV4-3,15,TRBJ1-5,TGCGCCAGCAGCCAATCTTCTTCCGGCAATCAGCCCCAGCATTTT,CASSQSSSGNQPQHF
.,.,TRBV6-5,12,TRBJ2-2,TGTGCCAGCAAGCCCTATGGAGGGGAGCTGTTTTTT,CASKPYGGELFF
.,.,TRBV6-5,13,TRBJ1-5,TGTGCCAGCAGGAACGGCAATAATCAGCCCCAGCATTTT,CASRNGNNQPQHF
.,.,TRBV11-2,12,TRBJ1-6,TGTGCCAGCAGCTCAGAGATTTCACCCCTCCACTTT,CASSSEISPLHF
few,.,TRBV25-1,12,TRBJ2-5,TGTGCCAGCACTCGGGGGTACGAGACCCAGTACTTC,CASTRGYETQYF
.,TRBD1,TRBV15,14,TRBJ2-1,TGTGCCACCAGCAGAGATAGGGGGCGCGGTGAGCAGTTCTTC,CATSRDRGRGEQFF
.,.,TRBV6-1,15,TRBJ1-5,TGTGCCAGCAGTGAGGGGGGGTGGAGCAATCAGCCCCAGCATTTT,CASSEGGWSNQPQHF
.,.,TRBV9,14,TRBJ1-2,TGTGCCAGCAGCGTAGGGGACCTTAGGTATGGCTACACCTTC,CASSVGDLRYGYTF
.,.,TRBV6-6,15,TRBJ2-5,TGTGCCAGCAGTTACGGTACAGCGTACCAAGAGACCCAGTACTTC,CASSYGTAYQETQYF
.,.,TRBV6-6,10,TRBJ1-2,TGTGCCATCGAGGGGTCCGGCTACACCTTC,CAIEGSGYTF
.,TRBD1,TRBV18,17,TRBJ1-6,TGTGCCAGCTCACCACAGGGCGCGACAGGGGATAATTCACCCCTCCACTTT,CASSPQGATGDNSPLHF
.,TRBD1,TRBV5-1,14,TRBJ1-3,TGCGCCAGCAGCCCGGGACAGGGAACAAACACCATATATTTT,CASSPGQGTNTIYF
.,.,TRBV19,14,TRBJ2-4,TGTGCCAGTAGTAATGGTGGGGGGCAAAACATTCAGTACTTC,CASSNGGGQNIQYF
.,.,TRBV3-1/TRBV3-2,13,TRBJ2-1,TGTGCCAGCAGCCAAAGACAGTACAATGAGCAGTTCTTC,CASSQRQYNEQFF
.,.,TRBV5-5,15,TRBJ1-6,TGTGCCAGCAGCTTGGGGTACAGTCGGATCTCACCCCTCCACTTT,CASSLGYSRISPLHF
.,TRBD1,TRBV25-1,14,TRBJ1-2,TGTGCCAGCAGTGGGGACAGGGGAATCGATGGCTACACCTTC,CASSGDRGIDGYTF
.,.,TRBV24-1,16,TRBJ1-5,TGTGCCACCAGTGATTCGGTTTGGGCGGGCAATCAGCCCCAGCATTTT,CATSDSVWAGNQPQHF
.,TRBD1,TRBV6-6,15,TRBJ1-2,TGTGCCAGCACGGACAGACGGACAGGGAACTATGGCTACACCTTC,CASTDRRTGNYGYTF
once,.,TRBV11-3,16,TRBJ2-1,TGTGCCAGCAGCTTGCGGACACGGAGCTCCTACAATGAGCAGTTCTTC,CASSLRTRSSYNEQFF
.,.,TRBV19,14,TRBJ1-2,TGTGCCAGTAGTAGAGGCAGGCAGAGTCGGGGCTACACCTTC,CASSRGRQSRGYTF
.,.,TRBV21-1,15,TRBJ2-1,TGTGCCAGCAACGATCCCGGGGGGGCGGGCAATGAGCAGTTCTTC,CASNDPGGAGNEQFF